The clone carrying this T cell receptor beta chain was seen a few times. Its antigen is not known. If patients had other autoimmune diseases, uncontrolled infections, pregnancy or lactation, they were excluded. Diagnosis was based on clinical symptoms, serum thyroxine, TRAb, thyroid ultrasound and orbital computed tomography. V dropped 8 bases and J dropped 2 bases, with 16 bases sitting between them. The germline gives CDR1 SGHRS, CDR2 YFSETQ. The CDR3 consists of 14 residues. RNA transcripts provided the template for amplifying TCR beta CDR3 regions. Amplification began with first-round RT-PCR using HTBI primers, then second-round multiplex PCR was performed. One entry per CDR3 protein, called by TCRdb with MiXCR from the multiplex PCR reads. This table has about 590,000 distinct CDR3 sequences, 35% to 40% appearing once. These data come from a study of Graves' ophthalmopathy and Graves' hyperthyroidism.

Study results and limitations: Cross-validated, the 13-signature model showed 87.88%/81.08% sensitivity/specificity, and 80%/75% in the test set.

This chain connects TRBV5-1 to TRBJ2-5; D is possibly TRBD1 (6 bases). Material: peripheral blood or thyroid tissue (not recorded which). This TCR was recovered from an adult man with Graves' hyperthyroidism. CDR3 in DNA: TGCGCCAGTCGAAAGACAGGCGCACAAGAGACCCAGTACTTC. It translates to CASRKTGAQETQYF.